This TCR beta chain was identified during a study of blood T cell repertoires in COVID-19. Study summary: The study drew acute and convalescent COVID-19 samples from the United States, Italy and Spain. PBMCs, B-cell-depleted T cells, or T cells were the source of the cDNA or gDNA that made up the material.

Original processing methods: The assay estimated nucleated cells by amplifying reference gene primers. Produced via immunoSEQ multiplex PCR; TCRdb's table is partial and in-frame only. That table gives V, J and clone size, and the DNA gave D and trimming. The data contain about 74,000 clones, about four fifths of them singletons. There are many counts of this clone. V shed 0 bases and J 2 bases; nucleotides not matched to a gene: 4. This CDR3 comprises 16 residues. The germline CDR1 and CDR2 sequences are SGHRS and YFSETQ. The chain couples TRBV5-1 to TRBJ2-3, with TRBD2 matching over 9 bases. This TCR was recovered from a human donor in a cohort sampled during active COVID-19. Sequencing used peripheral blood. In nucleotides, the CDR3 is TGCGCCAGCAGCTTGGCGACTAGCGGACCCACAGATACGCAGTATTTT. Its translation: CASSLATSGPTDTQYF.